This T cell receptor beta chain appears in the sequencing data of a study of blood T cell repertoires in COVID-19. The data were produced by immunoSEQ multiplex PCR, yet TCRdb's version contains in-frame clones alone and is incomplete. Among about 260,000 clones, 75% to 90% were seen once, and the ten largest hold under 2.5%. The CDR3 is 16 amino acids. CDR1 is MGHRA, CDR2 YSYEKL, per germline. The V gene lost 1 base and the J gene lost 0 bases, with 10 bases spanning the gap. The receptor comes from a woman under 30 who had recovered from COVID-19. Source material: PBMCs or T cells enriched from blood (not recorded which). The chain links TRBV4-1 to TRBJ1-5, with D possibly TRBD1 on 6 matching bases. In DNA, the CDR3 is TGCGCCAGCAGCCAAGGGCAGGGGACTAGCAATCAGCCCCAGCATTTT. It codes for CASSQGQGTSNQPQHF.